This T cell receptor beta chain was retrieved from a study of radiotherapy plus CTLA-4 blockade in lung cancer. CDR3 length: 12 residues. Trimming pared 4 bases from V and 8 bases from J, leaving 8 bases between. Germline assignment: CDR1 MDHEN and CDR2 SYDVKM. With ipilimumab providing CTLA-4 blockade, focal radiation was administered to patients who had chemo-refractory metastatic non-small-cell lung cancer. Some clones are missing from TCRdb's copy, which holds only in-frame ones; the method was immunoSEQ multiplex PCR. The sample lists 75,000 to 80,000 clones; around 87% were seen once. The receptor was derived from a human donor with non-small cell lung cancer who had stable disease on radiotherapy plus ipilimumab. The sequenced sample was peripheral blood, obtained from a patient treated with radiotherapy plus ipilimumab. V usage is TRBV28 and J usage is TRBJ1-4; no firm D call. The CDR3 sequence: CASSSAGEKLFF. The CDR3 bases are TGTGCCAGCAGTTCGGCGGGGGAAAAACTGTTTTTT. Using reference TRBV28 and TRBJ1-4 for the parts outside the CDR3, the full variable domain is DVKVTQSSRYLVKRTGEKVFLECVQDMDHENMFWYRQDPGLGLRLIYFSYDVKMKEKGDIPEGYSVSREKKERFSLILESASTNQTSMYLCASSSAGEKLFFGSGTQLSVL.